These T cell receptor beta chains were read from a single sample in a study of T-cell reconstitution after alpha-beta-depleted transplantation in children. From the PCR reads, TCRdb called clonotypes with MiXCR, one entry per CDR3 protein. The sample has some 600,000 distinct CDR3 sequences; around a sixth are singletons. The sequenced sample was PBMCs from the stem cell graft donor, obtained from the stem cell graft. These TCRs come from a human donor who donated a stem cell graft to a child with acute myeloid leukemia. The CDR3 runs from the conserved cysteine through the conserved F or W. A row's size may be missing; if present it is once, few, many or a size class.

v_gene	j_gene	abundance	len	CDR3aa
TRBV12-3/TRBV12-4	TRBJ2-1	-	14	CASSWTGGGNEQFF
TRBV7-9	TRBJ1-2	-	15	CASSETGGADYGYTF
TRBV4-2	TRBJ1-6	many	12	CASKGEWSPLHF
TRBV20-1	TRBJ1-5	-	16	CSARGVGGPNNQPQHF
TRBV28	TRBJ1-6	few	14	CASTPEGVGTPLHF
TRBV20-1	TRBJ1-4	-	16	CSAARGQGFPNEKLFF
TRBV7-9	TRBJ2-7	-	14	CASSSPTGAYEQYF
TRBV6-2/TRBV6-3	TRBJ2-5	few	15	CASSYSSYAQETQYF
TRBV7-2	TRBJ2-4	many	15	CASSLDTGWENIQYF
TRBV20-1	TRBJ2-3	-	17	CSATKRGGILSTDTQYF
TRBV30	TRBJ1-1	-	14	CAWSLGGAITEAFF
TRBV21-1	TRBJ2-7	many	11	CASSKVYEQYF
TRBV12-3/TRBV12-4	TRBJ1-6	-	16	CASSWGSQLNNSPLHF
TRBV14	TRBJ1-5	few	16	CASSQDIAPWEQPQHF
TRBV11-3	TRBJ2-5	-	13	CASSLRVTSGTYF
TRBV2	TRBJ1-5	-	15	CASSEEGGPRQPQHF
TRBV20-1	TRBJ2-7	many	11	CSARRSYEQYF
TRBV7-2	TRBJ2-7	few	15	CASSLTLAGAYEQYF
TRBV7-2	TRBJ1-3	few	17	CASSLGSSRNSGNTIYF
TRBV7-2	TRBJ1-2	many	13	CASSLGQGSDYTF
TRBV7-2	TRBJ2-1	-	16	CASSPMRGGAGNEQFF
TRBV12-3/TRBV12-4	TRBJ2-5	few	13	CAVRQPHSETQYF
TRBV20-1	TRBJ2-7	-	13	CSARSLGSLEQYF
TRBV12-3/TRBV12-4	TRBJ1-2	few	15	CASSFLERISYGYTF
TRBV5-1	TRBJ2-7	many	14	CASSLVTVPYEQYF
TRBV29-1	TRBJ2-7	many	13	CSGLYEGAHEQYF
TRBV13	TRBJ1-1	-	15	CASSSGEGAETEAFF
TRBV4-3	TRBJ1-5	-	17	CASSQDRGVGGNQPQHF
TRBV5-6	TRBJ1-2	many	13	CASTLTGVRGYTF
TRBV12-3/TRBV12-4	TRBJ1-1	many	15	CASSLRIATGLEAFF
TRBV12-3/TRBV12-4	TRBJ2-5	few	14	CASSFWGAQETQYF
TRBV29-1	TRBJ2-3	many	12	CSTGGRTDTQYF
TRBV27	TRBJ2-7	few	13	CASSFSRAHEQYF
TRBV9	TRBJ1-6	many	13	CASSQAYNSPLHF
TRBV7-2	TRBJ1-6	few	15	CASSFYGRDNSPLHF
TRBV3-1	TRBJ1-1	-	14	CASSQTHPNTEAFF
TRBV20-1	TRBJ1-5	many	15	CSARDTGKRNQPQHF
TRBV29-1	TRBJ2-1	many	13	CSVESGGAWGQFF
TRBV5-1	TRBJ2-5	few	15	CASCLWDANQETQYF
TRBV6-5	TRBJ2-5	many	15	CASSYFQGAEETQYF
TRBV7-6	TRBJ2-3	few	15	CASSFSGGNTDTQYF
TRBV20-1	TRBJ1-1	-	13	CSAVEFMNSEAFF
TRBV5-8	TRBJ1-1	many	17	CASSLVKTGLENTEAFF
TRBV20-1	TRBJ2-2	many	16	CSAGGTGRSFTGELFF
TRBV5-5	TRBJ1-1	few	16	CASSWGSGLLDTEAFF